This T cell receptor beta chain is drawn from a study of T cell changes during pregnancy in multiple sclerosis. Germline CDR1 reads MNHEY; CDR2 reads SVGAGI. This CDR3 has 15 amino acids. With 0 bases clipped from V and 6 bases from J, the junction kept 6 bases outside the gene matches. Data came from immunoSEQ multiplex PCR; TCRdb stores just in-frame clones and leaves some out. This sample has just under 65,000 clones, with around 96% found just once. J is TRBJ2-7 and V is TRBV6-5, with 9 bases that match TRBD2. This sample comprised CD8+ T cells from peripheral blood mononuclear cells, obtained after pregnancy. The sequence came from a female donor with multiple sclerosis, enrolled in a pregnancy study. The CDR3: CASSYSSGGQGEQYF. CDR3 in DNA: TGTGCCAGCAGTTACTCGAGCGGGGGGCAGGGCGAGCAGTACTTC.